This TCR beta chain was captured by sequencing in a study of blood T cells in healthy people across ages. Next came a second PCR, run for about 7 to 12 cycles, which used a sample-barcoded 5' primer along with a J-beta primer mix. TCRdb redid the calling of the 5' RACE reads with MiXCR, one entry per CDR3 protein. Here the sample spans more than 650,000 distinct CDR3 sequences, 22% being singletons. The CDR3 is 18 amino acids. V was pared by 8 bases and J by 7 bases, with 22 bases of the junction left unmatched. Germline CDR1 and CDR2: MNHNS and SASEGT. The receptor was derived from a man between 65 and 85 years old in good health. The sample taken for sequencing was blood. This chain joins TRBV6-1 and TRBJ2-5; the match to TRBD2 covers 10 bases. CDR3 sequence reads: CASCSDMASGRVRGTQYF. The CDR3 nucleotides read TGTGCCAGCTGCTCCGATATGGCTAGCGGGAGAGTAAGGGGGACCCAGTACTTC.